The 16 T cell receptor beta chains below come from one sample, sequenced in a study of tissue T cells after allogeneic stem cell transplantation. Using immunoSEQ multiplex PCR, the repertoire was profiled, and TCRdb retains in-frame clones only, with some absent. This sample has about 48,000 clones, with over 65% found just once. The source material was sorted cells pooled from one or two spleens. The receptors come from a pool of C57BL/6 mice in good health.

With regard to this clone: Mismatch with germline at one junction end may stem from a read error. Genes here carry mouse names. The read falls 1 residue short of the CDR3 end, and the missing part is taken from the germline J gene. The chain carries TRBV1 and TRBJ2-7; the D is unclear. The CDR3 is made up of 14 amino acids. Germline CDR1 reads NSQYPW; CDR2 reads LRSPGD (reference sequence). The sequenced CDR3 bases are TGCGCCTGCAGTGCAGATCGCCTTTACTATGAACAGTAC. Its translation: CACSADRLYYEQY. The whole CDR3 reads CACSADRLYYEQYF.

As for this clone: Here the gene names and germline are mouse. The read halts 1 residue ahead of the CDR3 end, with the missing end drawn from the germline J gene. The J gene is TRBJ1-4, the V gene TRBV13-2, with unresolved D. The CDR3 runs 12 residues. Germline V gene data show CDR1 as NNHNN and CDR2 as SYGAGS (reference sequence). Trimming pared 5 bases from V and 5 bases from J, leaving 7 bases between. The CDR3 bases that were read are TGTGCCAGCGGCCTCAGGAACGAAAGATTATTT. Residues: CASGLRNERLF. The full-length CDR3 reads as CASGLRNERLFF.

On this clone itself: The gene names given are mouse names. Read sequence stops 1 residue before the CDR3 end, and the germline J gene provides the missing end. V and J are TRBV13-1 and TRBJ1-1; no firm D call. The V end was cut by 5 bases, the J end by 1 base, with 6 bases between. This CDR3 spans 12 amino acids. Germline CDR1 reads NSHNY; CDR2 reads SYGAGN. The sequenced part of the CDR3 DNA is TGTGCCAGCAGCTCCCAAAACACAGAAGTCTTC. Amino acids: CASSSQNTEVF. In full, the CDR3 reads CASSSQNTEVFF.

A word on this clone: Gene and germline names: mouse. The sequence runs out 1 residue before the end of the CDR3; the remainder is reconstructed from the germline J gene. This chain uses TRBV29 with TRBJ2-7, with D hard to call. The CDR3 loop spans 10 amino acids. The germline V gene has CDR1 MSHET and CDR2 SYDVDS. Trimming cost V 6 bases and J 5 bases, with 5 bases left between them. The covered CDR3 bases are TGTGCTAGCAGCCCCAATGAACAGTAC. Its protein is CASSPNEQY. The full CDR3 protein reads CASSPNEQYF.

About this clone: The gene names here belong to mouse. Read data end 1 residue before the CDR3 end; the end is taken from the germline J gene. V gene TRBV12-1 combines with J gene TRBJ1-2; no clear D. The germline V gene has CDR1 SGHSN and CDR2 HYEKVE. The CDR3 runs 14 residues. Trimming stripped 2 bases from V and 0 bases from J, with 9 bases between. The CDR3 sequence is CASSRDISNSDYTF. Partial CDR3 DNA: TGTGCCAGCTCTCGTGACATCTCAAACTCCGACTACACC.

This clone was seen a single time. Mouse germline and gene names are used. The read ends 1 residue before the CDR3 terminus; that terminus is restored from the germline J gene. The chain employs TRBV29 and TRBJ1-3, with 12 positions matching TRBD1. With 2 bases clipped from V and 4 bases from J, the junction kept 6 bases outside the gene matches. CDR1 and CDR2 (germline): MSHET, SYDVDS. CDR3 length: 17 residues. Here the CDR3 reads CASSLTRDRGLGNTLYF. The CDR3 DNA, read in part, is TGTGCTAGCAGTTTAACCCGGGACAGGGGGCTGGGAAATACGCTCTAT.

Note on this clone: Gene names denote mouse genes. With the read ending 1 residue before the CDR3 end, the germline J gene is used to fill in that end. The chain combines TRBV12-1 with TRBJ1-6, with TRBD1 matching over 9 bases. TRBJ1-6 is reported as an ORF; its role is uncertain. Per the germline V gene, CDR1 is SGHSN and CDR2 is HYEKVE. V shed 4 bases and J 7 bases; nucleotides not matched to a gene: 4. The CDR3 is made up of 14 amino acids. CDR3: CASSHRGRNSPLYF. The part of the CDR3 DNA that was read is TGTGCCAGCTCGCACAGGGGGCGGAATTCGCCCCTCTAC.

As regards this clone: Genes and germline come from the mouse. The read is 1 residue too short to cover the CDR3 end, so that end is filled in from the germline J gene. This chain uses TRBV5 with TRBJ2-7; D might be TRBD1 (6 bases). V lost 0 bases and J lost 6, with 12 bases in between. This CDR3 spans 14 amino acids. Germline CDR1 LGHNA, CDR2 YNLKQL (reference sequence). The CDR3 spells CASSQDHRVVEQYF. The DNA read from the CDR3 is TGTGCCAGCAGCCAAGATCACAGGGTAGTTGAACAGTAC.

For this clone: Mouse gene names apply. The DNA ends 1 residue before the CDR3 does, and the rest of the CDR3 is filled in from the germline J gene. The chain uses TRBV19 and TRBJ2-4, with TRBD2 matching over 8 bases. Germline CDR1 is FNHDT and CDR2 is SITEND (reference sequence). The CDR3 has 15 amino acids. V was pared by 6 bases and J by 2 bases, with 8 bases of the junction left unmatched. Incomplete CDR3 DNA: TGTGCCAGCACATGGGGGGGGAGGGTTCAAAACACCTTGTAC. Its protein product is CASTWGGRVQNTLY. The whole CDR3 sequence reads CASTWGGRVQNTLYF.

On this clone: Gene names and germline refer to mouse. The CDR3 loop reads CASSQTGGYEQYF. CDR3 bases read: TGTGCCAGCAGCCAGACAGGGGGCTATGAACAGTAC. The J gene is TRBJ2-7, the V gene TRBV5; TRBD1 aligns across 9 bases. The CDR3 is cut off 1 residue early in the read; its end comes from the germline J gene. The CDR3 extends over 13 amino acids. CDR1 is LGHNA and CDR2 is YNLKQL in the germline V gene (reference sequence). The junction had 0 bases not matched to a gene; V was cut back by 3 bases and J by 3 bases.

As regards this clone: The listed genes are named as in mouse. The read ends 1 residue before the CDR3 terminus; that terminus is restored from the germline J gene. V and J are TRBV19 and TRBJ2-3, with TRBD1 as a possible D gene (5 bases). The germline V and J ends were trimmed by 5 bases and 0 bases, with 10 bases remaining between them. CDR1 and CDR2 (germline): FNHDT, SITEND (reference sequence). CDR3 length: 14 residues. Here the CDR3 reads CASRRTISAETLYF. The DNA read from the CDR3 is TGTGCCAGCAGGCGGACAATTAGTGCAGAAACGCTGTAT.

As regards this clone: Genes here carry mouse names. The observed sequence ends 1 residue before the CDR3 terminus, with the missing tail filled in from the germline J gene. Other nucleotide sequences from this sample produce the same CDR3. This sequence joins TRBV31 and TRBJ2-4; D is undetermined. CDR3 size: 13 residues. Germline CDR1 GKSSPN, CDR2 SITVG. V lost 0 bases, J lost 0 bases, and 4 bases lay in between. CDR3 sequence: CAWSLGSQNTLYF. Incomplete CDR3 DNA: TGTGCCTGGAGTCTGGGTAGTCAAAACACCTTGTAC. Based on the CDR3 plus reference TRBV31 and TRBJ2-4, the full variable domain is AQTIHQWPVAEIKAVGSPLSLGCTIKGKSSPNLYWYWQATGGTLQQLFYSITVGQVESVVQLNLSASRPKDDQFILSTEKLLLSHSGFYLCAWSLGSQNTLYFGAGTRLSVL.

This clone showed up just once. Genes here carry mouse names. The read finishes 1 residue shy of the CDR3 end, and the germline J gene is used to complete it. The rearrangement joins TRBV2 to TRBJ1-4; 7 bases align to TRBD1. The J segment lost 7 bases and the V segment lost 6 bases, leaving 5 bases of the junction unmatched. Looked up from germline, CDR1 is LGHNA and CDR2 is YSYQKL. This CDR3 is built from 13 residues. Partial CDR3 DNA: TGTGCCAGCAGTCCAGGGGGTGGCGAAAGATTATTT. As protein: CASSPGGGERLF. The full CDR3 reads CASSPGGGERLFF.

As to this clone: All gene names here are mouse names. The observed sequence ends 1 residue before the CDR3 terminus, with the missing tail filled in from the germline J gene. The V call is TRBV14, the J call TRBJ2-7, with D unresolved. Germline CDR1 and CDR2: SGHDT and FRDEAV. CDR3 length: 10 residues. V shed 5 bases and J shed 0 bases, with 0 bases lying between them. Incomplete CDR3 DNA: TGTGCCAGCAGCTCCTATGAACAGTAC. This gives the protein CASSSYEQY. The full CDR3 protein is CASSSYEQYF.

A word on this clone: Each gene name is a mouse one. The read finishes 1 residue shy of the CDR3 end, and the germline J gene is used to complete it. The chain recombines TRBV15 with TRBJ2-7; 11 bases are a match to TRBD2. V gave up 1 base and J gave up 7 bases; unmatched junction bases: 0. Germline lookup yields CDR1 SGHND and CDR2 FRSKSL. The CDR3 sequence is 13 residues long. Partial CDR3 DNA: TGTGCCAGCAGTTTAGGGACTGGGGGGGAACAGTAC. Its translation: CASSLGTGGEQY. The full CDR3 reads CASSLGTGGEQYF.

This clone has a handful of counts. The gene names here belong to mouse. The DNA read from the CDR3 is TGTGCCAGCAGTGGGGGACGGAGTGCAGAAACGCTGTAT. It codes for CASSGGRSAETLY. The whole CDR3 region reads CASSGGRSAETLYF. This sequence joins TRBV13-1 and TRBJ2-3, with D perhaps being TRBD1 or TRBD2 (5 bases each). The CDR3 end is not reached by the read, which stops 1 residue before it; the germline J gene fills it in. Trimming took 3 bases from V and 0 from J, leaving 8 bases between them. Per germline, CDR1 NSHNY and CDR2 SYGAGN. The CDR3 is made up of 14 amino acids.